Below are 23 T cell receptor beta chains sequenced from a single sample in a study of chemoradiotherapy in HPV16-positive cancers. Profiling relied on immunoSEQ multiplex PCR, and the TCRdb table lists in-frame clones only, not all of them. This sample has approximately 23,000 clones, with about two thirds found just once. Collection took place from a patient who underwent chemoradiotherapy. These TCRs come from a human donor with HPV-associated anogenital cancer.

The CDR3 here is CASSIVYRADGYTF. The CDR3, as DNA: TGTGCCAGTAGTATCGTTTACAGGGCGGATGGCTACACCTTC. This chain links TRBV19 with TRBJ1-2; a weak D match, TRBD1 (6 bases). Germline CDR1 LNHDA, CDR2 SQIVND (reference sequence). V was shortened by 3 bases and J by 6 bases, with 14 bases between the two germline ends. The CDR3 is made up of 14 amino acids.

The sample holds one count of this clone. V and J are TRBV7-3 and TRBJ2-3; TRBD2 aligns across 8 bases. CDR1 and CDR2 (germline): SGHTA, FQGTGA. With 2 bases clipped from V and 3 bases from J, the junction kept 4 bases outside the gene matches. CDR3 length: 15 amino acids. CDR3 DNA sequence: TGTGCCAGCAGCTTAGCGGGGGGCGCAACAGATACGCAGTATTTT. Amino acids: CASSLAGGATDTQYF.

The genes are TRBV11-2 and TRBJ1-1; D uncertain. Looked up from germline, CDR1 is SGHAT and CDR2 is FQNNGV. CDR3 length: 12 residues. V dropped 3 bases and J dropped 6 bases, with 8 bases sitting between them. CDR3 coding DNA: TGTGCCAGCAGCTTGATGGGCCCTGAAGCTTTCTTT. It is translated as CASSLMGPEAFF.

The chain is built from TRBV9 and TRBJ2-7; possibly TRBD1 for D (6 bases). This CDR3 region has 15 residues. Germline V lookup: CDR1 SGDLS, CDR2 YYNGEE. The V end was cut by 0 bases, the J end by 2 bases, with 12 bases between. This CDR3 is CASSVAPTGTYEQYF. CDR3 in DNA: TGTGCCAGCAGCGTAGCCCCGACAGGAACCTACGAGCAGTACTTC. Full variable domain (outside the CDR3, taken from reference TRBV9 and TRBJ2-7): DSGVTQTPKHLITATGQRVTLRCSPRSGDLSVYWYQQSLDQGLQFLIQYYNGEERAKGNILERFSAQQFPDLHSELNLSSLELGDSALYFCASSVAPTGTYEQYFGPGTRLTVT.

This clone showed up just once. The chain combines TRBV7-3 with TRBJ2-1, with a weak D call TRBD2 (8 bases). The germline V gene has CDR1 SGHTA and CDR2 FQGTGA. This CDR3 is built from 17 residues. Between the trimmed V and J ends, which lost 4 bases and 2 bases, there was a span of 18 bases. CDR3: CASSSQGGGRPYNEQFF. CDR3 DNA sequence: TGTGCCAGCAGCTCCCAAGGGGGCGGGAGGCCCTACAATGAGCAGTTCTTC.

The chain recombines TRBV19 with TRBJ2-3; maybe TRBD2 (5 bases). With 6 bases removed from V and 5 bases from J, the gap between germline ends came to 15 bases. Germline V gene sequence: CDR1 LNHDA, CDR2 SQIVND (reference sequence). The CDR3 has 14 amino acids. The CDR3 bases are TGTGCCAGTAGCCGGACTTCGATAAGAGATACGCAGTATTTT. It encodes CASSRTSIRDTQYF.

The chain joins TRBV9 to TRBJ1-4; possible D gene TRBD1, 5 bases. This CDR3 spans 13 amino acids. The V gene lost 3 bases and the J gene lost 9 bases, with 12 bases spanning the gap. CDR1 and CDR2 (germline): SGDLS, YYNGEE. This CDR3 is CASSAGTFKKLFF. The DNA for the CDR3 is TGTGCCAGCAGCGCCGGGACTTTCAAAAAACTGTTTTTT.

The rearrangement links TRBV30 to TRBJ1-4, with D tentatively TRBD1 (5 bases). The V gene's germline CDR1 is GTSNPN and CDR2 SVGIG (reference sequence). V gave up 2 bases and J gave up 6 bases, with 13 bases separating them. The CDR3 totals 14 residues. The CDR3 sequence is CAWSLGVGHEKLFF. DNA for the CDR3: TGTGCCTGGAGTTTGGGGGTCGGGCATGAAAAACTGTTTTTT. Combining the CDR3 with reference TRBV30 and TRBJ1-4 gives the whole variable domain SQTIHQWPATLVQPVGSPLSLECTVEGTSNPNLYWYRQAAGRGLQLLFYSVGIGQISSEVPQNLSASRPQDRQFILSSKKLLLSDSGFYLCAWSLGVGHEKLFFGSGTQLSVL.

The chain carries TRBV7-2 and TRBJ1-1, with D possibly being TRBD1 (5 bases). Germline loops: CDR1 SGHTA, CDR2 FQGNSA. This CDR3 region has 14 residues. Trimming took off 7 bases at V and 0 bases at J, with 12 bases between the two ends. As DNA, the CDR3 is TGTGCCAGCATCGGCGGGACGTTGAACACTGAAGCTTTCTTT. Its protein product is CASIGGTLNTEAFF. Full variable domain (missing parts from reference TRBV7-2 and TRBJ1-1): GAGVSQSPSNKVTEKGKDVELRCDPISGHTALYWYRQSLGQGLEFLIYFQGNSAPDKSGLPSDRFSAERTGGSVSTLTIQRTQQEDSAVYLCASIGGTLNTEAFFGQGTRLTVV.

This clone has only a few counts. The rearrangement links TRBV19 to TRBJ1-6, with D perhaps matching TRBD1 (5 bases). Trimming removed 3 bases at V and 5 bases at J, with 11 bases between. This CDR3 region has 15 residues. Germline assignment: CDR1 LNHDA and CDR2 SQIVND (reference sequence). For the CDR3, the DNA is TGTGCCAGTAGTATTACTCAGGGCGATAATTCACCCCTCCACTTT. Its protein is CASSITQGDNSPLHF. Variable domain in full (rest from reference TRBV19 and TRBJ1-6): DGGITQSPKYLFRKEGQNVTLSCEQNLNHDAMYWYRQDPGQGLRLIYYSQIVNDFQKGDIAEGYSVSREKKESFPLTVTSAQKNPTAFYLCASSITQGDNSPLHFGNGTRLTVT.

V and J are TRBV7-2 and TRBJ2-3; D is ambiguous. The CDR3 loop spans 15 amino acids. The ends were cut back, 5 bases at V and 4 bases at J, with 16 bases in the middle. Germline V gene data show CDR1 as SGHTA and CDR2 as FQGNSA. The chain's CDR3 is CASSPARIGADTQYF. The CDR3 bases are TGTGCCAGCAGCCCCGCCCGGATCGGAGCAGATACGCAGTATTTT.

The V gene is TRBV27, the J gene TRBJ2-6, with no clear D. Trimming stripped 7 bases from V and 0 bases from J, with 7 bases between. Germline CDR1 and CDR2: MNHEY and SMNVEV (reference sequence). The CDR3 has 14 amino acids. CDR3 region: CASTFSSGANVLTF. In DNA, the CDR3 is TGTGCCAGCACCTTCAGCTCTGGGGCCAACGTCCTGACTTTC. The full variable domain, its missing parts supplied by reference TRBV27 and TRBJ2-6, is EAQVTQNPRYLITVTGKKLTVTCSQNMNHEYMSWYRQDPGLGLRQIYYSMNVEVTDKGDVPEGYKVSRKEKRNFPLILESPSPNQTSLYFCASTFSSGANVLTFGAGSRLTVL.

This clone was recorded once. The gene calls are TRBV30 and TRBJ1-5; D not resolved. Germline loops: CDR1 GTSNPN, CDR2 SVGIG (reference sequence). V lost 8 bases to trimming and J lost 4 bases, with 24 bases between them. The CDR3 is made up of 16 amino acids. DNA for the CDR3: TGTGCCCTGAGGCCGCCGACCCGCCGGGCTAATCAGCCCCAGCATTTT. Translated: CALRPPTRRANQPQHF.

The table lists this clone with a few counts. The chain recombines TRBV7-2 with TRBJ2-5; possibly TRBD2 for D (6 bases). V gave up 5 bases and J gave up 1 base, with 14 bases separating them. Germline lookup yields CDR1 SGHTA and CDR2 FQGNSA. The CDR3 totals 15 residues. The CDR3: CASSHYRGLQETQYF. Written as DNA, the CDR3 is TGTGCCAGCAGCCACTATAGGGGACTCCAAGAGACCCAGTACTTC.

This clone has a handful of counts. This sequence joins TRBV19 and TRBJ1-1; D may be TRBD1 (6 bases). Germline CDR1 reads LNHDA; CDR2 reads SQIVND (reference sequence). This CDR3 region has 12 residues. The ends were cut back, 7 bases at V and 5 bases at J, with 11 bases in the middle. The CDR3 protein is CASTRTGTEAFF. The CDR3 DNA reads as TGTGCCAGTACCCGAACAGGGACTGAAGCTTTCTTT. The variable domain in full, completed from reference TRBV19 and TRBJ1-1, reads DGGITQSPKYLFRKEGQNVTLSCEQNLNHDAMYWYRQDPGQGLRLIYYSQIVNDFQKGDIAEGYSVSREKKESFPLTVTSAQKNPTAFYLCASTRTGTEAFFGQGTRLTVV.

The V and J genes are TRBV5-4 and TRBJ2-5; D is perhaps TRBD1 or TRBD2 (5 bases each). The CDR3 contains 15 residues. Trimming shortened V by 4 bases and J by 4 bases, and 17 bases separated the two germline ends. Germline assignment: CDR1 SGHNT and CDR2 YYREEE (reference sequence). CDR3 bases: TGTGCCAGCAGCCAGGGCCAAAGAGGGGCAGAGACCCAGTACTTC. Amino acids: CASSQGQRGAETQYF.

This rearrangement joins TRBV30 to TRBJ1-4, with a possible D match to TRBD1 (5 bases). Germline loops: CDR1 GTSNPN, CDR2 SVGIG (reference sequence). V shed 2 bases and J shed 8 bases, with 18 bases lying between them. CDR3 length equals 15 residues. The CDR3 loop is CAWSLRGLSGEKLFF. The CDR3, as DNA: TGTGCCTGGAGTCTGAGGGGACTTAGCGGGGAAAAACTGTTTTTT.

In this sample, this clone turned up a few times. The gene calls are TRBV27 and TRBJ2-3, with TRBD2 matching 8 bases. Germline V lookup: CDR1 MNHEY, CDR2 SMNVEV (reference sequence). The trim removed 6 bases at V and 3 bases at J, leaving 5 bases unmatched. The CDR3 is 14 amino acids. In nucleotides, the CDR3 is TGTGCCAGCAGCGGGGGCGGGAGGACAGATACGCAGTATTTT. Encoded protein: CASSGGGRTDTQYF.

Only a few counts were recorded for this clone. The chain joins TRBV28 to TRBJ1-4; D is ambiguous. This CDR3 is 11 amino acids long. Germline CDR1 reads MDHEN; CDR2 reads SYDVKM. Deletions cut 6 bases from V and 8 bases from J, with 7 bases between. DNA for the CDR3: TGTGCCAGCAGAGACTGGGAAAAACTGTTTTTT. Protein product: CASRDWEKLFF. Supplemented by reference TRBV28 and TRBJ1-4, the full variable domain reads DVKVTQSSRYLVKRTGEKVFLECVQDMDHENMFWYRQDPGLGLRLIYFSYDVKMKEKGDIPEGYSVSREKKERFSLILESASTNQTSMYLCASRDWEKLFFGSGTQLSVL.

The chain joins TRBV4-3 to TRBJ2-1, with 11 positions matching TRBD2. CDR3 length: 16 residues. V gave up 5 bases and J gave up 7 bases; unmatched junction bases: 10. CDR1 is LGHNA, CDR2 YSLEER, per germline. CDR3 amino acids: CASSYLAGGMGNEQFF. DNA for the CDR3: TGCGCCAGCAGCTACCTAGCGGGAGGTATGGGGAATGAGCAGTTCTTC.

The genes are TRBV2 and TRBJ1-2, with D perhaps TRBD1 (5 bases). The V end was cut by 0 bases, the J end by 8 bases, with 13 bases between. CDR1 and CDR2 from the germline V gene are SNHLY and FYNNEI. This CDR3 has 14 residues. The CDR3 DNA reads TGTGCCAGCAGTGAAGCGCGATGGGGCGGGGGCTACACCTTC. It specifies CASSEARWGGGYTF.

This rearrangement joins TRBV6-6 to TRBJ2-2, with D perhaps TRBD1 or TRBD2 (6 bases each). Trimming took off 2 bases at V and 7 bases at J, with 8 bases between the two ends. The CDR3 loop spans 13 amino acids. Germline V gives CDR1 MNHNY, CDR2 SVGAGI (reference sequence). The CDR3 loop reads CASSYRGDGELFF. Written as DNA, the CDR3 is TGTGCCAGCAGTTACAGGGGGGACGGGGAGCTGTTTTTT.

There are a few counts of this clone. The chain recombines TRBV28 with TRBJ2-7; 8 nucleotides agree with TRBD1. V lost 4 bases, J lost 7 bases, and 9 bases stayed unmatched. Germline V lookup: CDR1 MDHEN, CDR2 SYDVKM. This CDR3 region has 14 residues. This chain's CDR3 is CASSYRTGRWEQYF. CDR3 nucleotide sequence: TGTGCCAGCAGTTATCGGACAGGGCGGTGGGAGCAGTACTTC.